The subject of this entry is one T cell receptor (beta chain). The data originate from a study of T cell changes during pregnancy in multiple sclerosis. V lost 5 bases and J lost 5, with 6 bases in between. Germline assignment: CDR1 ENHRY and CDR2 SYGVKD. This CDR3 is built from 12 residues. Using immunoSEQ multiplex PCR, the repertoire was profiled, and TCRdb retains in-frame clones only, with some absent. The sample has 55,000 or so clones, 92% seen once; the top ten hold 0.16%. This material consisted of CD4+ T cells from peripheral blood mononuclear cells, taken after pregnancy. This sequence originates from a female donor in good health, enrolled as a control in a pregnancy study. The rearrangement joins TRBV10-3 to TRBJ2-2; D unclear. The CDR3 bases are TGTGCCATCAGTACAGCAACCGGGGAGCTGTTTTTT. This translates into CAISTATGELFF.